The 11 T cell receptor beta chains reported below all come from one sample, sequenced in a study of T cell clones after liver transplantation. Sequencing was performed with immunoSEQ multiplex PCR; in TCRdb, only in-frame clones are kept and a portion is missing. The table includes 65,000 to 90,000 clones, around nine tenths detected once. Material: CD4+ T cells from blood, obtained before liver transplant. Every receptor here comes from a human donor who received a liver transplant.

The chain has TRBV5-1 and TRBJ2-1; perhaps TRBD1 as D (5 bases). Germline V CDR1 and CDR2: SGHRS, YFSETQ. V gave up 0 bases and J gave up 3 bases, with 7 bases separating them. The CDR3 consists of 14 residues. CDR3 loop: CASSLDRSYNEQFF. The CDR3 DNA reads TGCGCCAGCAGCTTGGACAGGAGCTACAATGAGCAGTTCTTC.

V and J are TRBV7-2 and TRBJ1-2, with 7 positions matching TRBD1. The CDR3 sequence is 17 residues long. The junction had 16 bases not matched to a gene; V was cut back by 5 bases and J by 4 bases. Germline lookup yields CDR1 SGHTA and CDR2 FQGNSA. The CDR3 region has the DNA TGTGCCAGCAGCCAGCGCGGGGCCCGACAGGGCTCCTATGGCTACACCTTC. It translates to CASSQRGARQGSYGYTF.

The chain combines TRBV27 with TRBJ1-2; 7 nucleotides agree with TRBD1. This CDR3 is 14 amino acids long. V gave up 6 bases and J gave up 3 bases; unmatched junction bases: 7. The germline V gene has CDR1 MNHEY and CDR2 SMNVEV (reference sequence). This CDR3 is CASRPGGQDYGYTF. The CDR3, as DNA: TGTGCCAGCAGACCAGGCGGACAGGACTATGGCTACACCTTC.

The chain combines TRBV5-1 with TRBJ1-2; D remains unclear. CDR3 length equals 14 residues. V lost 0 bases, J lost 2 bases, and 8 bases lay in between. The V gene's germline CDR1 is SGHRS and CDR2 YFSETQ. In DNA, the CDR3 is TGCGCCAGCAGCTTGGCGGGCAACAACTATGGCTACACCTTC. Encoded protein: CASSLAGNNYGYTF.

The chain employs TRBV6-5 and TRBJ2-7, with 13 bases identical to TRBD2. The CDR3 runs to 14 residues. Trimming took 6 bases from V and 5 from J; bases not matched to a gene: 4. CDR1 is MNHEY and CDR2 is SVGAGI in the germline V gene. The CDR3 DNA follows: TGTGCCAGCAGCAGACTAGCGGGAGGTGACGAGCAGTACTTC. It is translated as CASSRLAGGDEQYF.

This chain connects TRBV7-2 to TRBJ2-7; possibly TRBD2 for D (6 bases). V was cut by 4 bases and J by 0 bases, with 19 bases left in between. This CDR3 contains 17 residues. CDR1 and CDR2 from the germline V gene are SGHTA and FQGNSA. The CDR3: CASSSRHGAGYSYEQYF. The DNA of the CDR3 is TGTGCCAGCAGCTCTCGACATGGGGCGGGGTACTCCTACGAGCAGTACTTC.

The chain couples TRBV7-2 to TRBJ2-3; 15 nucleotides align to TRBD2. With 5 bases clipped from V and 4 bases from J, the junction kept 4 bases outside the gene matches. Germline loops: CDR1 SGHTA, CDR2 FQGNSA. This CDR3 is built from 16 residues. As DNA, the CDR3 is TGTGCCAGCAGCCCCGGACTAGCGGGAGGGGCAGATACGCAGTATTTT. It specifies CASSPGLAGGADTQYF.

CDR3 DNA sequence: TGTGCCAGCAGTTTAAACAGTCAGACCTATGGCTACACCTTC. Its translation: CASSLNSQTYGYTF. The chain couples TRBV27 to TRBJ1-2; D is uncertain. V was shortened by 2 bases and J by 4 bases, with 11 bases between the two germline ends. The CDR3 extends over 14 amino acids. Germline values: CDR1 MNHEY, CDR2 SMNVEV (reference sequence).

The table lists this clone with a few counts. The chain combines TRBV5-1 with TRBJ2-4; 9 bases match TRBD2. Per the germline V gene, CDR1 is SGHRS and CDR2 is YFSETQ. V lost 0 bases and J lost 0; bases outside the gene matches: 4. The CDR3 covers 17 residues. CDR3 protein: CASSLEASGVAKNIQYF. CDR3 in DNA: TGCGCCAGCAGCTTGGAAGCTAGCGGGGTAGCCAAAAACATTCAGTACTTC.

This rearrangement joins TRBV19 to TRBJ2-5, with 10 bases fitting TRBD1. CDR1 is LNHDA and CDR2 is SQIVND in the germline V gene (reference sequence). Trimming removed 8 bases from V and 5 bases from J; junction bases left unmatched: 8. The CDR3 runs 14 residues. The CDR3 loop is CASRRQGARETQYF. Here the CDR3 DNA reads TGTGCCAGTCGGAGACAGGGGGCGCGTGAGACCCAGTACTTC.

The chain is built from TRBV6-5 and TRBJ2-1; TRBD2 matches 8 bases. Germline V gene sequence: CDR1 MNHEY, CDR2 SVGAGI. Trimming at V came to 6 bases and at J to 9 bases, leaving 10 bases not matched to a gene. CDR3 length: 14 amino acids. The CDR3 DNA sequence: TGTGCCAGCAGCCTACTAGCGGCGGCCAGTGAGCAGTTCTTC. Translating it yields CASSLLAAASEQFF.